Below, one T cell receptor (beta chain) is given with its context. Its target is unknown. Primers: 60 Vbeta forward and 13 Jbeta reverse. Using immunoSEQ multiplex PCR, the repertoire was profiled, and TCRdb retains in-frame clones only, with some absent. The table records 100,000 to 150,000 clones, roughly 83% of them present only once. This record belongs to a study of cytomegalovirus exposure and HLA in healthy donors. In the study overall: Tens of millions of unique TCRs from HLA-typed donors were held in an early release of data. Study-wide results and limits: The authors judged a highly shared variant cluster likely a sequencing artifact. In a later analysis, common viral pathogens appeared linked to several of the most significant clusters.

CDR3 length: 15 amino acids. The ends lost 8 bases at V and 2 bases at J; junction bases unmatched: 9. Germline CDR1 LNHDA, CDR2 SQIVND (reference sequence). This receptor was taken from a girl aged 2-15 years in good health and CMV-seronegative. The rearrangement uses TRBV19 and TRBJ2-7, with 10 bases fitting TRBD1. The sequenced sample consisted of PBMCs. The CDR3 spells CASGVTGTGAYEQYF. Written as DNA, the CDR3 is TGTGCCAGTGGTGTAACCGGGACAGGGGCCTACGAGCAGTACTTC.